Shown below are 18 T cell receptor beta chains from a single sample sequenced in a study of blood T cell repertoires in COVID-19. TCRdb's table, derived via immunoSEQ multiplex PCR, lists solely in-frame clones and lacks some. Of about 160,000 clones in the sample, 90% were seen once. The sample comprised peripheral blood. The receptors here all came from a man aged 60-69 years with active or convalescent COVID-19.

The CDR3 DNA reads as TGTGCCAGCACCCCAGGGGGTTTAAATGGCTACACCTTC. Translated: CASTPGGLNGYTF. This chain uses TRBV6-5 with TRBJ1-2, with TRBD1 identical over 7 bases. Germline CDR1 is MNHEY and CDR2 is SVGAGI. J was trimmed by 6 bases and V by 7 bases; bases with no gene match: 8. The length of the CDR3 is 13 residues.

The chain employs TRBV7-9 and TRBJ2-5; D is possibly TRBD2 (5 bases). The germline V gene has CDR1 SEHNR and CDR2 FQNEAQ (reference sequence). Trimming left V 1 base short and J 3 bases short, with 12 bases between. This CDR3 is 15 amino acids long. CDR3 in amino acids: CASSLDLREEETQYF. CDR3 nucleotides: TGTGCCAGCAGCTTAGATCTACGGGAAGAAGAGACCCAGTACTTC.

The V call is TRBV18, the J call TRBJ1-1; 8 bases map to TRBD1. V shed 1 base, J shed 3 bases, and the junction held 13 bases outside the gene matches. From germline, CDR1 is KGHSH and CDR2 LQKENI. The length of the CDR3 is 18 residues. CDR3 coding DNA: TGTGCCAGCTCACCACAGGGACAGGCCATCAAATCCTACACTGAAGCTTTCTTT. Protein product: CASSPQGQAIKSYTEAFF.

The gene calls are TRBV19 and TRBJ1-5; 11 bases line up with TRBD1. The CDR3 extends over 16 amino acids. Germline-derived CDR1 and CDR2 are LNHDA and SQIVND (reference sequence). V gave up 3 bases and J gave up 2 bases; unmatched junction bases: 3. The CDR3: CASSIGQGARNQPQHF. CDR3 in DNA: TGTGCCAGTAGTATCGGACAGGGGGCGCGCAATCAGCCCCAGCATTTT.

V gene TRBV18 combines with J gene TRBJ2-5; TRBD1 might be the D (5 bases). This CDR3 region has 17 residues. The germline gives CDR1 KGHSH, CDR2 LQKENI. V was shortened by 3 bases and J by 2 bases, with 19 bases between the two germline ends. The CDR3 loop is CASSPFLPGNDQETQYF. The CDR3 DNA reads as TGTGCCAGCTCACCTTTCCTCCCAGGGAATGATCAAGAGACCCAGTACTTC.

This chain connects TRBV5-6 to TRBJ2-7, with 14 nucleotides matching TRBD2. This CDR3 region has 15 residues. The V gene's germline CDR1 is SGHDT and CDR2 YYEEEE. V lost 4 bases, J lost 6 bases, and 6 bases stayed unmatched. The CDR3 protein is CASSLGLAGGGEQYF. CDR3 DNA: TGTGCCAGCAGCCTCGGACTAGCGGGAGGCGGCGAGCAGTACTTC.

On this clone: A read error may produce the germline difference seen at one junction end. The rearrangement joins TRBV5-1 to TRBJ1-5, with 7 positions matching TRBD1. The V gene's germline CDR1 is SGHRS and CDR2 YFSETQ. The CDR3 extends over 15 amino acids. This chain's CDR3 is CASSARGQWDHPQHF. The CDR3 coding sequence is TGCGCCAGCAGCGCCCGGGGACAGTGGGATCACCCCCAGCATTTT.

V is TRBV6-5 and J is TRBJ2-4; TRBD1 agrees at 7 bases. This CDR3 is built from 13 residues. Germline CDR1 and CDR2: MNHEY and SVGAGI. The V gene end was trimmed by 4 bases and the J gene end by 8 bases; junction bases not matched to a gene: 5. CDR3 in DNA: TGTGCCAGCAGTTTTACAGGGGCCGACATTCAGTACTTC. This translates into CASSFTGADIQYF.

The genes are TRBV5-1 and TRBJ2-3; perhaps TRBD1 as D (7 bases). The length of the CDR3 is 19 residues. The V gene lost 0 bases and the J gene lost 10 bases, with 30 bases spanning the gap. Germline V lookup: CDR1 SGHRS, CDR2 YFSETQ. In DNA form, the CDR3 reads TGCGCCAGCAGCTTGGGGCAGGGGGGCCTCCGCCGCCCTTCCTACGCGCAGTATTTT. Amino acids: CASSLGQGGLRRPSYAQYF. Using reference TRBV5-1 and TRBJ2-3 for the parts outside the CDR3, the full variable domain is KAGVTQTPRYLIKTRGQQVTLSCSPISGHRSVSWYQQTPGQGLQFLFEYFSETQRNKGNFPGRFSGRQFSNSRSEMNVSTLELGDSALYLCASSLGQGGLRRPSYAQYFGPGTRLTVL.

This rearrangement joins TRBV19 to TRBJ1-2; 7 nucleotides agree with TRBD1. Germline V gene data show CDR1 as LNHDA and CDR2 as SQIVND (reference sequence). The CDR3 consists of 13 residues. Trimming removed 7 bases from V and 4 bases from J; junction bases left unmatched: 6. The CDR3, as DNA: TGTGCCAGTACCAACCGGGACAGCTATGGCTACACCTTC. The encoded protein is CASTNRDSYGYTF.

This clone appeared a few times. The J gene is TRBJ2-3, the V gene TRBV13; D not certain. This CDR3 comprises 12 residues. The ends were cut back, 1 base at V and 6 bases at J, with 5 bases in the middle. The germline V gene has CDR1 PRHDT and CDR2 FYEKMQ (reference sequence). Here the CDR3 DNA reads TGTGCCAGCAGCTTAGTCTCGGATACGCAGTATTTT. As protein: CASSLVSDTQYF.

CDR3 residues: CASSWDRENEKLFF. CDR3 nucleotide sequence: TGTGCCAGCAGTTGGGACAGGGAGAATGAAAAACTGTTTTTT. The J gene is TRBJ1-4, the V gene TRBV6-5, with TRBD1 matching 9 bases. V shed 4 bases and J 5 bases; nucleotides not matched to a gene: 2. The CDR3 totals 14 residues. The germline gives CDR1 MNHEY, CDR2 SVGAGI.

The gene calls are TRBV5-1 and TRBJ2-3; a weak D match, TRBD2 (7 bases). The CDR3 loop spans 16 amino acids. V was trimmed by 4 bases and J by 2 bases, leaving 17 bases between them. Germline values: CDR1 SGHRS, CDR2 YFSETQ. The CDR3 nucleotides are TGCGCCAGCAGCGGGGGGGCGGATACCTTCACAGATACGCAGTATTTT. Protein product: CASSGGADTFTDTQYF.

The chain employs TRBV19 and TRBJ2-3; 8 nucleotides line up with TRBD2. Germline CDR1 and CDR2: LNHDA and SQIVND (reference sequence). The CDR3 runs 15 residues. The junction had 4 bases not matched to a gene; V was cut back by 3 bases and J by 2 bases. CDR3 nucleotide sequence: TGTGCCAGTAGTATGAGCGGGAGTAACACAGATACGCAGTATTTT. Its translation: CASSMSGSNTDTQYF.

This chain connects TRBV28 to TRBJ2-3, with 9 bases matching TRBD2. The CDR3 is 17 residues long. V lost 4 bases, J lost 2 bases, and 10 bases stayed unmatched. Germline V gives CDR1 MDHEN, CDR2 SYDVKM. CDR3 protein: CASSSAGAGGFTDTQYF. The CDR3 DNA reads TGTGCCAGCAGTTCCGCCGGCGCGGGGGGGTTCACAGATACGCAGTATTTT.

The V call is TRBV6-5, the J call TRBJ1-4; D is perhaps TRBD1 (5 bases). The CDR3 has 16 residues. CDR1 MNHEY and CDR2 SVGAGI come from the germline V gene. Trimming stripped 0 bases from V and 8 bases from J, with 16 bases between. The CDR3 here is CASSYSEDTRTEKLFF. CDR3 DNA sequence: TGTGCCAGCAGTTACTCAGAGGACACACGGACGGAAAAACTGTTTTTT.

This chain uses TRBV18 with TRBJ1-1, with TRBD1 matching 8 bases. Germline CDR1 reads KGHSH; CDR2 reads LQKENI. This CDR3 region has 14 residues. The trim removed 5 bases at V and 1 base at J, leaving 3 bases unmatched. The CDR3 loop reads CASSSGTGNTEAFF. In DNA, the CDR3 is TGTGCCAGCTCATCCGGGACAGGGAACACTGAAGCTTTCTTT.

This CDR3 is CASRQISAAGELFF. The DNA for the CDR3 is TGTGCCAGCAGACAGATTTCTGCCGCCGGGGAGCTGTTTTTT. V is TRBV6-5 and J is TRBJ2-2; no clear D gene. With 6 bases removed from V and 6 bases from J, the gap between germline ends came to 14 bases. The CDR3 consists of 14 residues. The germline gives CDR1 MNHEY, CDR2 SVGAGI.